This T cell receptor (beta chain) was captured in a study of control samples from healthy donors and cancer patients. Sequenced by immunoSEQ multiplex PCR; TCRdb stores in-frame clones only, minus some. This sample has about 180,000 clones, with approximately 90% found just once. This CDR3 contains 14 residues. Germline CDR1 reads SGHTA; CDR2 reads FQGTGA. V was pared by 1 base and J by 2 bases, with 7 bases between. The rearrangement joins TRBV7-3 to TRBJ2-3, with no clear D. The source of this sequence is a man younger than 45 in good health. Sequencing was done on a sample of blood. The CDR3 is CASSLSGFTDTQYF. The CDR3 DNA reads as TGTGCCAGCAGCTTAAGCGGATTCACAGATACGCAGTATTTT.